The 21 T cell receptor beta chains below all came from one sample that was sequenced in a study of blood T cell repertoires in COVID-19. This table comes from immunoSEQ multiplex PCR, and its TCRdb copy is limited to in-frame clones, with some not included. The sample shows over 85,000 clones, 70% to 90% of them seen only once. Sequenced sample: peripheral blood. These receptor sequences come from a man in his 70s with acute or convalescent COVID-19.

The V gene is TRBV2, the J gene TRBJ1-1; 8 bases are a match to TRBD1. This CDR3 is built from 15 residues. The germline gives CDR1 SNHLY, CDR2 FYNNEI. Trimming removed 6 bases from V and 4 bases from J; junction bases left unmatched: 10. CDR3 residues: CASSARDRGRTEAFF. The DNA for the CDR3 is TGTGCCAGCAGCGCAAGAGACAGGGGACGCACTGAAGCTTTCTTT.

In this sample, this clone turned up a few times. V usage is TRBV5-1 and J usage is TRBJ2-2; D perhaps matches TRBD2 (6 bases). The ends were cut back, 5 bases at V and 2 bases at J, with 10 bases in the middle. Germline CDR1 and CDR2: SGHRS and YFSETQ. CDR3 length: 14 residues. DNA for the CDR3: TGCGCCAGCAGGCGGGACGGAAACACCGGGGAGCTGTTTTTT. The encoded protein is CASRRDGNTGELFF.

This clone was picked up one time. The rearrangement links TRBV5-1 to TRBJ1-6, with 8 nucleotides matching TRBD1. CDR1 is SGHRS, CDR2 YFSETQ, per germline. The CDR3 extends over 15 amino acids. V shed 0 bases and J 13 bases; nucleotides not matched to a gene: 9. In DNA form, the CDR3 reads TGCGCCAGCAGCTTGGACGGACAGGGACCTTCGCCCCTCCACTTT. Protein sequence: CASSLDGQGPSPLHF. Full variable domain (missing parts from reference TRBV5-1 and TRBJ1-6): KAGVTQTPRYLIKTRGQQVTLSCSPISGHRSVSWYQQTPGQGLQFLFEYFSETQRNKGNFPGRFSGRQFSNSRSEMNVSTLELGDSALYLCASSLDGQGPSPLHFGNGTRLTVT.

The chain is built from TRBV10-3 and TRBJ1-2, with TRBD1 matching over 7 bases. The CDR3 is made up of 17 amino acids. The V segment lost 3 bases and the J segment 5 bases; nucleotides outside the gene matches: 15. The germline V gene has CDR1 ENHRY and CDR2 SYGVKD. This CDR3 reads CAISDTGGGHLVYGYTF. In DNA, the CDR3 is TGTGCCATCAGTGATACGGGAGGGGGCCATTTGGTTTATGGCTACACCTTC.

The J gene is TRBJ2-3, the V gene TRBV27; no clear D. The germline CDR1 and CDR2 sequences are MNHEY and SMNVEV (reference sequence). This CDR3 spans 13 amino acids. V lost 7 bases and J lost 1, with 9 bases in between. CDR3 sequence: CASTGWGTDTQYF. CDR3 coding DNA: TGTGCCAGCACGGGTTGGGGCACAGATACGCAGTATTTT.

Only one count was recorded for this clone. This chain joins TRBV6-5 and TRBJ1-4; 7 nucleotides agree with TRBD1. V was pared by 6 bases and J by 12 bases, with 7 bases of the junction left unmatched. Germline values: CDR1 MNHEY, CDR2 SVGAGI. There are 12 residues in the CDR3. Here the CDR3 DNA reads TGTGCCAGCAGGGTAGCCGACAGGGAACTGTTTTTT. It yields the protein CASRVADRELFF.

The chain has TRBV9 and TRBJ1-4; D not certain. The length of the CDR3 is 15 residues. The V end lost 4 bases, the J end lost 7 bases, and 17 bases lay between the germline ends. Germline V gives CDR1 SGDLS, CDR2 YYNGEE. The CDR3 spells CASSLNTAPSEKLFF. The DNA for the CDR3 is TGTGCCAGCAGCCTCAACACAGCCCCCAGTGAAAAACTGTTTTTT.

This clone came up once. This rearrangement joins TRBV5-1 to TRBJ2-3; 8 bases fit TRBD2. The CDR3 has 16 residues. V shed 4 bases and J 1 base; nucleotides not matched to a gene: 8. Germline V gives CDR1 SGHRS, CDR2 YFSETQ. CDR3 nucleotide sequence: TGCGCCAGCAGCAGAGAACTAGCGGCGGGCACAGATACGCAGTATTTT. The encoded protein is CASSRELAAGTDTQYF. The full variable domain, completed using reference TRBV5-1 and TRBJ2-3, is KAGVTQTPRYLIKTRGQQVTLSCSPISGHRSVSWYQQTPGQGLQFLFEYFSETQRNKGNFPGRFSGRQFSNSRSEMNVSTLELGDSALYLCASSRELAAGTDTQYFGPGTRLTVL.

J is TRBJ2-3 and V is TRBV7-6; perhaps TRBD1 as D (6 bases). Germline V lookup: CDR1 SGHVS, CDR2 FNYEAQ. V was pared by 5 bases and J by 1 base, with 16 bases between. The CDR3 length is 16 residues. The CDR3 bases are TGTGCCAGCAGCCTAGATCAGGGGTACGGCACAGATACGCAGTATTTT. This codes for CASSLDQGYGTDTQYF.

V usage is TRBV7-2 and J usage is TRBJ1-4, with 10 nucleotides matching TRBD1. With V trimmed by 5 bases and J by 4 bases, 7 bases remained unmatched. The CDR3 extends over 16 amino acids. Germline V gene sequence: CDR1 SGHTA, CDR2 FQGNSA. In DNA, the CDR3 is TGTGCCAGCAGCGTCGGGACAGGGGCCGATAATGAAAAACTGTTTTTT. As protein: CASSVGTGADNEKLFF.

The CDR3 loop reads CASSLGGGEGETQYF. In DNA, the CDR3 is TGTGCCAGCAGCTTAGGCGGGGGGGAAGGGGAGACCCAGTACTTC. The chain is built from TRBV11-3 and TRBJ2-5; 9 bases fit TRBD2. The CDR3 is 15 amino acids. The V and J ends lost 1 base and 5 bases, in that order; junction bases with no gene match: 5. Germline CDR1 reads SGHNT; CDR2 reads YENEEA.

The J gene is TRBJ1-2, the V gene TRBV7-9; the match to TRBD1 covers 7 bases. V gave up 3 bases and J gave up 6 bases; unmatched junction bases: 4. CDR3 size: 13 residues. Germline V gene sequence: CDR1 SEHNR, CDR2 FQNEAQ (reference sequence). This CDR3 is CASSLTGQDGYTF. The CDR3, as DNA: TGTGCCAGCAGCTTGACAGGGCAGGATGGCTACACCTTC.

This chain links TRBV20-1 with TRBJ2-5; 9 bases match TRBD1. Germline V CDR1 and CDR2: DFQATT, SNEGSKA (reference sequence). V trimming: 3 bases; J trimming: 9 bases; junction bases outside the gene matches: 11. This CDR3 is 14 amino acids long. The CDR3 DNA follows: TGCAGTGCTAGTCTCCCGGGACAGGGAAAGTCCCAGTACTTC. Encoded protein: CSASLPGQGKSQYF.

V gene TRBV24-1 combines with J gene TRBJ1-2; D remains unclear. The CDR3 extends over 12 amino acids. Germline V gene lookup returns CDR1 KGHDR and CDR2 SFDVKD. V was cut by 2 bases and J by 4 bases, with 4 bases left in between. The CDR3 reads CATSDSTYGYTF. CDR3 DNA sequence: TGTGCCACCAGTGATTCTACCTATGGCTACACCTTC.

This chain joins TRBV10-2 and TRBJ2-3, with TRBD1 identical over 7 bases. The CDR3 loop spans 12 amino acids. V was pared by 4 bases and J by 7 bases, with 2 bases of the junction left unmatched. Germline lookup yields CDR1 WSHSY and CDR2 SAAADI. CDR3 sequence reads: CASSGQGNTQYF. CDR3 nucleotides: TGCGCCAGCAGTGGACAGGGAAATACGCAGTATTTT.

The J gene is TRBJ2-3, the V gene TRBV5-1; the D gene is possibly TRBD2 (6 bases). Germline-derived CDR1 and CDR2 are SGHRS and YFSETQ. The CDR3 is 15 residues long. V lost 4 bases to trimming and J lost 0 bases, with 12 bases between them. The DNA of the CDR3 is TGCGCCAGCAGCGAGTCGGGACTCAGCACAGATACGCAGTATTTT. Protein: CASSESGLSTDTQYF.

The CDR3 reads CASGPGGPQPQHF. CDR3 DNA sequence: TGTGCCAGCGGCCCCGGGGGGCCCCAGCCCCAGCATTTT. The genes are TRBV6-5 and TRBJ1-5; TRBD1 is a possible D gene (6 bases). The V end was cut by 8 bases, the J end by 7 bases, with 15 bases between. Germline CDR1 reads MNHEY; CDR2 reads SVGAGI. The CDR3 totals 13 residues.

This clone has just one count. The J gene is TRBJ1-3, the V gene TRBV28, with TRBD1 identical over 8 bases. The CDR3 length is 13 residues. V lost 3 bases, J lost 16 bases, and 11 bases stayed unmatched. The germline CDR1 and CDR2 sequences are MDHEN and SYDVKM. CDR3 protein: CASSFPSPGQAYF. Here the CDR3 DNA reads TGTGCCAGCAGTTTCCCCTCACCGGGACAGGCTTATTTT. Using reference TRBV28 and TRBJ1-3 for the parts outside the CDR3, the full variable domain is DVKVTQSSRYLVKRTGEKVFLECVQDMDHENMFWYRQDPGLGLRLIYFSYDVKMKEKGDIPEGYSVSREKKERFSLILESASTNQTSMYLCASSFPSPGQAYFGEGSWLTVV.

The chain links TRBV6-1 to TRBJ1-5; no clear D. V gave up 2 bases and J gave up 4 bases, with 6 bases separating them. This CDR3 has 13 residues. Germline-derived CDR1 and CDR2 are MNHNS and SASEGT. This chain's CDR3 is CASSERRNQPQHF. CDR3 DNA: TGTGCCAGCAGTGAAAGGAGAAATCAGCCCCAGCATTTT.

The J gene is TRBJ2-3, the V gene TRBV6-5; unclear D gene. V was cut by 0 bases and J by 3 bases, with 7 bases left in between. The V gene's germline CDR1 is MNHEY and CDR2 SVGAGI. The CDR3 is 14 residues long. The CDR3 region has the DNA TGTGCCAGCAGTTACTCCGGAGATACAGATACGCAGTATTTT. It specifies CASSYSGDTDTQYF.

In this sample, this clone turned up once. The gene calls are TRBV29-1 and TRBJ1-6; 7 bases line up with TRBD1. V lost 5 bases, J lost 6 bases, and 7 bases stayed unmatched. The CDR3 has 14 amino acids. Germline V gene sequence: CDR1 SQVTM, CDR2 ANQGSEA. CDR3 sequence reads: CSVSAGQVNSPLHF. The CDR3, as DNA: TGCAGCGTTTCAGCCGGACAGGTTAATTCACCCCTCCACTTT. The complete variable domain, with remaining parts taken from reference TRBV29-1 and TRBJ1-6, reads SAVISQKPSRDICQRGTSLTIQCQVDSQVTMMFWYRQQPGQSLTLIATANQGSEATYESGFVIDKFPISRPNLTFSTLTVSNMSPEDSSIYLCSVSAGQVNSPLHFGNGTRLTVT.